This T cell receptor beta chain was documented in a study of blood T cell repertoires in COVID-19. CDR3 size: 14 residues. Measured with immunoSEQ multiplex PCR; TCRdb has only the in-frame clones, and not every one. Among roughly 200,000 clones listed, roughly nine tenths were seen once. The receptor comes from a man in his 70s with acute or convalescent COVID-19. The sequenced sample was peripheral blood. The chain couples TRBV21-1 to TRBJ2-1; TRBD2 is the table's D call, not checked against the DNA. TRBV21-1 is listed as a pseudogene. The CDR3 protein is CASSTRVSYNEQFF. The CDR3 nucleotides read TGTGCCAGCAGCACCCGGGTCTCTTACAATGAGCAGTTCTTC.